This T cell receptor (beta chain) was sequenced in a study of T cells in Graves' hyperthyroidism and ophthalmopathy. Whole-study context: Before treatment of any kind, peripheral blood was taken at initial diagnosis.

This CDR3 contains 15 residues. V was pared by 1 base and J by 5 bases, with 7 bases of the junction left unmatched. Looked up from germline, CDR1 is SGHVS and CDR2 is FQNEAQ. Using RNA transcripts as the source, TCR beta CDR3 regions were amplified. Carried out on the TCR CDR3, a first-round RT-PCR used the HTBI primer set. Via MiXCR, TCRdb re-called the multiplex PCR reads, giving one row per CDR3 protein. The data contain 500,000 to 600,000 distinct CDR3 sequences, 20% of them singletons. This clonotype was found a few times. The sequence came from a man aged 35 to 55 with Graves' ophthalmopathy. V gene TRBV7-8 combines with J gene TRBJ1-2; TRBD1 aligns across 7 bases. The sample comprised blood. The CDR3 region has the DNA TGTGCCAGCAGCTTAGTTGGACAGGCGACTTATGGCTACACCTTC. Protein sequence: CASSLVGQATYGYTF.